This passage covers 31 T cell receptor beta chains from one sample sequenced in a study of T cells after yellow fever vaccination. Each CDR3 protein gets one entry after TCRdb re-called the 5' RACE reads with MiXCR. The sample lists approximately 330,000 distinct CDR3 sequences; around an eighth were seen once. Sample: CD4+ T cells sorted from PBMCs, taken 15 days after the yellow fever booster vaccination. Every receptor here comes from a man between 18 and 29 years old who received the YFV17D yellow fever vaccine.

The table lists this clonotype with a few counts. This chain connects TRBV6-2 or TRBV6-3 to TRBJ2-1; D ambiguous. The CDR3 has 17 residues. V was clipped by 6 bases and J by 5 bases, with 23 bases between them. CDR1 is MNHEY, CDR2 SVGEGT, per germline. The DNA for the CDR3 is TGTGCCAGCAGCTACGGGCTGGCTGGATTTAGGGACAATGAGCAGTTCTTC. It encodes CASSYGLAGFRDNEQFF.

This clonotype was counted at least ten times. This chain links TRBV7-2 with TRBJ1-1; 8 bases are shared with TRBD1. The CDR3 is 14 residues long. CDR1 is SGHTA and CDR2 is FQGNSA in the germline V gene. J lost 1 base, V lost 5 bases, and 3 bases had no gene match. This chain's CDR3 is CASSLGQGNTEAFF. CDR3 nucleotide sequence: TGTGCCAGCAGCCTCGGACAGGGGAACACTGAAGCTTTCTTT.

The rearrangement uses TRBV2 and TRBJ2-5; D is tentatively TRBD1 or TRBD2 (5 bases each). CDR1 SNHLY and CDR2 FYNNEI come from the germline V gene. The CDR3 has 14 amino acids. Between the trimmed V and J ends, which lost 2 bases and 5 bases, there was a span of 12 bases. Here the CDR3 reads CASSESGTVETQYF. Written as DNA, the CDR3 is TGTGCCAGCAGTGAATCCGGGACGGTGGAGACCCAGTACTTC.

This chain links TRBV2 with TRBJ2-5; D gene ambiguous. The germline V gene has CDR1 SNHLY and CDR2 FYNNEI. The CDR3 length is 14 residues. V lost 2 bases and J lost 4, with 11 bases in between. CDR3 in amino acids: CASSETWGPETQYF. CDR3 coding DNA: TGTGCCAGCAGTGAAACGTGGGGTCCAGAGACCCAGTACTTC.

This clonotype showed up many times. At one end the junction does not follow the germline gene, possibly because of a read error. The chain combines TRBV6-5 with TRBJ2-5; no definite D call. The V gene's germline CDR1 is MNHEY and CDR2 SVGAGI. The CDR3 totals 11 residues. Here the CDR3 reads CASSYQETQYF. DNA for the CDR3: TGCGCCAGCAGCTACCAAGAGACCCAGTACTTC.

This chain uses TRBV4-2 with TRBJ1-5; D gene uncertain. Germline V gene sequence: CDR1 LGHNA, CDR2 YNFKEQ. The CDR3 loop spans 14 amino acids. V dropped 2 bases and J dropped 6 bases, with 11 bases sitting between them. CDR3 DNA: TGTGCCAGCAGCCAATTAGGCCCGGGTCAGCCCCAGCATTTT. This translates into CASSQLGPGQPQHF.

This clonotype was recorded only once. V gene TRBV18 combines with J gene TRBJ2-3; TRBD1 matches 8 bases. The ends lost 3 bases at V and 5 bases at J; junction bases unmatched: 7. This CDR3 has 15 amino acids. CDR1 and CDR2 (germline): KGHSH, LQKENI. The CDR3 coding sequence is TGTGCCAGCTCACCCCCGGGACAGGTAGGAGATACGCAGTATTTT. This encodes CASSPPGQVGDTQYF.

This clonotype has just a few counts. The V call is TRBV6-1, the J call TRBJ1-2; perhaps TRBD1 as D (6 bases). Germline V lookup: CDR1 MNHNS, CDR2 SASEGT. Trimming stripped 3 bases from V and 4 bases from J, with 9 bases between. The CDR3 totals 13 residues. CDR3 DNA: TGTGCCAGCAGTGAGGACAGAGGCTATGGCTACACCTTC. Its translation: CASSEDRGYGYTF.

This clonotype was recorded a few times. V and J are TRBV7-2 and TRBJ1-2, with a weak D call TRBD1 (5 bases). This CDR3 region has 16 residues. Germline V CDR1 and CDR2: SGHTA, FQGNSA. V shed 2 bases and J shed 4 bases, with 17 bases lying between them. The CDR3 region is CASSLSGTAEGYGYTF. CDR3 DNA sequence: TGTGCCAGCAGCTTATCCGGGACGGCCGAGGGCTATGGCTACACCTTC.

The CDR3 coding sequence is TGTGCCAGCAGCTTGTCCTCAGGGAACACTGAAGCTTTCTTT. Amino acid sequence: CASSLSSGNTEAFF. V is TRBV5-4 and J is TRBJ1-1; the D is unclear. CDR3 length equals 14 residues. Trimming stripped 1 base from V and 1 base from J, with 8 bases between. The V gene's germline CDR1 is SGHNT and CDR2 YYREEE (reference sequence).

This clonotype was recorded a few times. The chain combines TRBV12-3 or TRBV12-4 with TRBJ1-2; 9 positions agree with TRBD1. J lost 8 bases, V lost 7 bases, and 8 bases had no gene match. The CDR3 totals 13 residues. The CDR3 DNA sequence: TGTGCCAGCACGCTAGGACAGGGGTGGGGCTACACCTTC. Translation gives CASTLGQGWGYTF.

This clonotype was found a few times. CDR3 region: CASSQKGTPPYSPLHF. CDR3 DNA: TGCGCCAGCAGCCAAAAAGGGACCCCCCCTTATTCACCCCTCCACTTT. V is TRBV4-1 and J is TRBJ1-6; D perhaps matches TRBD1 (5 bases). The ends were cut back, 2 bases at V and 8 bases at J, with 16 bases in the middle. CDR3 length: 16 residues. CDR1 is MGHRA, CDR2 YSYEKL, per germline.

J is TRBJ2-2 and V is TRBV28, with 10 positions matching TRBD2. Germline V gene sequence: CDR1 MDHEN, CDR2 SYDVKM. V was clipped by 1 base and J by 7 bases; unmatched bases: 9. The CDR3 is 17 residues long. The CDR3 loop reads CASSLSSGGDPVGELFF. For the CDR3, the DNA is TGTGCCAGCAGTTTATCCAGCGGGGGGGACCCAGTCGGGGAGCTGTTTTTT.

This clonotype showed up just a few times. The CDR3 DNA sequence: TGTGCCAGCAACTTGGGGTTGGGCGAGCAGTACTTC. This codes for CASNLGLGEQYF. This chain uses TRBV2 with TRBJ2-7; D gene uncertain. V lost 7 bases, J lost 6 bases, and 13 bases lay in between. Germline CDR1 SNHLY, CDR2 FYNNEI. The CDR3 is made up of 12 amino acids.

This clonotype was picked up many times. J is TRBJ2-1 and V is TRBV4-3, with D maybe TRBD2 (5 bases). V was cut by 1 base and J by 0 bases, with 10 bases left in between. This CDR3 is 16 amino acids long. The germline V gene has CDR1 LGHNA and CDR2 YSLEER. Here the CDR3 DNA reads TGCGCCAGCAGCCAAGTGGGCAGCGGCTCCTACAATGAGCAGTTCTTC. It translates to CASSQVGSGSYNEQFF.

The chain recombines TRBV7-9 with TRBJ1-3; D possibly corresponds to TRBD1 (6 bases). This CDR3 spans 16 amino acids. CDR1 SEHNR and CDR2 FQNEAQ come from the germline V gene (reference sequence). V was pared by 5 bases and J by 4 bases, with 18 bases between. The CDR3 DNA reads TGTGCCAGCAGCATCTACGGGGGGCCCTCCGGAAACACCATATATTTT. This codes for CASSIYGGPSGNTIYF.

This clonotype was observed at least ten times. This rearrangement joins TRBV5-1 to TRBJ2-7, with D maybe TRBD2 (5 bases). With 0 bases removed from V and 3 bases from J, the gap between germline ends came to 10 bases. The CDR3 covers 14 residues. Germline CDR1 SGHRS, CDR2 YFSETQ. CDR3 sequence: CASSLDTRNYEQYF. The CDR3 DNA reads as TGCGCCAGCAGCTTGGATACTAGGAACTACGAGCAGTACTTC. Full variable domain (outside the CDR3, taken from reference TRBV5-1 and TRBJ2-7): KAGVTQTPRYLIKTRGQQVTLSCSPISGHRSVSWYQQTPGQGLQFLFEYFSETQRNKGNFPGRFSGRQFSNSRSEMNVSTLELGDSALYLCASSLDTRNYEQYFGPGTRLTVT.

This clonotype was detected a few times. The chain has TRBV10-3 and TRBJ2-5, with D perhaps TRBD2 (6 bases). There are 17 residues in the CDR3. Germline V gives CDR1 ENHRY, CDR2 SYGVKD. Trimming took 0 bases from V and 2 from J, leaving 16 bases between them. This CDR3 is CAISESRGSRGQETQYF. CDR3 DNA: TGTGCCATCAGTGAGTCGAGAGGTTCTCGGGGGCAAGAGACCCAGTACTTC.

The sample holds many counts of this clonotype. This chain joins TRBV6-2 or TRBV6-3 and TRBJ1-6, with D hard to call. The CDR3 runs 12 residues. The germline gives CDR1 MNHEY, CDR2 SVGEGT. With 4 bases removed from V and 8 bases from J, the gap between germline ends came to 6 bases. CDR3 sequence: CASSWVDSPLHF. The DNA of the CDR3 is TGTGCCAGCAGTTGGGTTGATTCACCCCTCCACTTT.

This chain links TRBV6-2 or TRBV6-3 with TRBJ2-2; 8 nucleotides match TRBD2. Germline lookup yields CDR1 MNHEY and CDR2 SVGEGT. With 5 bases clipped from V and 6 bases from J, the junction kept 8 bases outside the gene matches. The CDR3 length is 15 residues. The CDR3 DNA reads TGTGCCAGCAGTACTGAGGGACTAGTGGCCGGGGAGCTGTTTTTT. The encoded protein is CASSTEGLVAGELFF.

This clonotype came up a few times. The CDR3 DNA follows: TGTGCCAGCAGCAGCCGGGGGACTCAGGATTACAATGAGCAGTTCTTC. It translates to CASSSRGTQDYNEQFF. The chain joins TRBV7-9 to TRBJ2-1; TRBD2 is a possible D gene (6 bases). The germline V gene has CDR1 SEHNR and CDR2 FQNEAQ (reference sequence). Trimming took 5 bases from V and 4 from J, leaving 18 bases between them. This CDR3 has 16 amino acids.

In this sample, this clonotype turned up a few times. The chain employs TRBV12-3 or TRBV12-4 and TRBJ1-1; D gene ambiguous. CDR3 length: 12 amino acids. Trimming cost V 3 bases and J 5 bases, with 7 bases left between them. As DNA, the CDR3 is TGTGCCAGCAGTTTTTTTAGGACTGAAGCTTTCTTT. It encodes CASSFFRTEAFF.

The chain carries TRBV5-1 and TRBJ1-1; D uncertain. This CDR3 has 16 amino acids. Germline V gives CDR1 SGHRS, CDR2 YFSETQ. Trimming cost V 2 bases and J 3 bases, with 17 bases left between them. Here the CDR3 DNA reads TGCGCCAGCAGCTTAGCCGTCGCGGGTCTTGACACTGAAGCTTTCTTT. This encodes CASSLAVAGLDTEAFF.

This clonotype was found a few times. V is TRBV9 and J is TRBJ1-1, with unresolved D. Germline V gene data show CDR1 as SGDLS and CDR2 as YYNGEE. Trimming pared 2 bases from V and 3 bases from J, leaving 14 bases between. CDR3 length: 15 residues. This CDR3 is CASSVQARRHTEAFF. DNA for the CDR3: TGTGCCAGCAGCGTCCAGGCACGGAGACACACTGAAGCTTTCTTT. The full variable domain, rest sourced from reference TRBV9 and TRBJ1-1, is DSGVTQTPKHLITATGQRVTLRCSPRSGDLSVYWYQQSLDQGLQFLIQYYNGEERAKGNILERFSAQQFPDLHSELNLSSLELGDSALYFCASSVQARRHTEAFFGQGTRLTVV.

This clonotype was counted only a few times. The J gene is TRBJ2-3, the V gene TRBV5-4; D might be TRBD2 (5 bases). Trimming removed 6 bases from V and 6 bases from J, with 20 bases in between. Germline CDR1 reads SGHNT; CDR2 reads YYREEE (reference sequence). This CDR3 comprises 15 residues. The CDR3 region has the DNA TGTGCCAGCACGACGCCCGGCGGGTCCGCCGATACGCAGTATTTT. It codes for CASTTPGGSADTQYF.

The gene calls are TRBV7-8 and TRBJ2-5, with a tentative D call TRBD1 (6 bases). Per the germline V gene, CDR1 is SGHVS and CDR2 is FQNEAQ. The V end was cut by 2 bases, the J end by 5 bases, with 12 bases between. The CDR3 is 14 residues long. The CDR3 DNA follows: TGTGCCAGCAGCTTAAGGGGGAGCCCGGAGACCCAGTACTTC. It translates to CASSLRGSPETQYF.

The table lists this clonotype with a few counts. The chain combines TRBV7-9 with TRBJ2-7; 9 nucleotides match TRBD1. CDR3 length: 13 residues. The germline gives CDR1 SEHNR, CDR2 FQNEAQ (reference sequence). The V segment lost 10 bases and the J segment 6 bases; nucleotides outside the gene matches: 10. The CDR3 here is CATVPGQGGEQYF. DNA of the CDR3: TGTGCCACCGTTCCGGGACAGGGAGGCGAGCAGTACTTC.

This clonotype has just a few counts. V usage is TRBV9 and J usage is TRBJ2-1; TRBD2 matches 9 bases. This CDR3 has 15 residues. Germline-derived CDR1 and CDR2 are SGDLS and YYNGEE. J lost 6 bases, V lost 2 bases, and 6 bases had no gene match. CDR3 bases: TGTGCCAGCAGCGTCGCGGGACTAGCCTTCAATGAGCAGTTCTTC. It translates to CASSVAGLAFNEQFF.

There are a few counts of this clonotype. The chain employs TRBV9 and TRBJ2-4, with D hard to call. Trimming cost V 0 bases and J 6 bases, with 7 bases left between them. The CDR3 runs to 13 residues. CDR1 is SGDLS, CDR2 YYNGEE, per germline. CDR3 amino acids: CASSVVSGNIQYF. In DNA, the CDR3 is TGTGCCAGCAGCGTAGTGTCGGGAAACATTCAGTACTTC.

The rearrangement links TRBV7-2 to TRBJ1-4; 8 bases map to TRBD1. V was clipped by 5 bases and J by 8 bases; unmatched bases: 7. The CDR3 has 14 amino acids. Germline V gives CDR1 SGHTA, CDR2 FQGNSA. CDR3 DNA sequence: TGTGCCAGCAGCACTGGACAGGGCAGGGAAAAACTGTTTTTT. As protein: CASSTGQGREKLFF.

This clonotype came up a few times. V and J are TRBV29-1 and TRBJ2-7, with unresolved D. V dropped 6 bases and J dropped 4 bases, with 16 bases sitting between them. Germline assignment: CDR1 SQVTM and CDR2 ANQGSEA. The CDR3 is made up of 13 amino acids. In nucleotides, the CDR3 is TGCAGCGTCGGCGGCCTTCACTCTTACGAGCAGTACTTC. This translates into CSVGGLHSYEQYF.